The TCR beta chain under discussion was sequenced for a study of blood T cell repertoires in COVID-19 (dated by TCRdb to the early 2020s). For the wider study: Samples from collaborators originated in the United States, Italy and Spain and spanned both the acute and convalescent phases of COVID-19. HLA class I and class II types, where available, came from metadata supplied by the sample provider rather than from assay-based typing. The prospective study material was composed of cDNA or gDNA derived from T cells, B-cell-depleted T cells, or PBMCs. Nearly every sample came with metadata listing a de-identified subject ID, COVID-19 status, age in years and sex. The repertoires were made available in a free public database intended to serve as a resource for research on the immune response to SARS-CoV-2. Samples came from the ongoing ImmuneRACE study (first 160 participants) plus 1,254 subjects from 6 global collaborators. Subjects who had been exposed to COVID-19, were actively infected with it, or had recovered from it provided the deeply sampled blood TCRbeta repertoires that made up the dataset.

From its cysteine to its phenylalanine, the CDR3 spans 13 amino acids. Only the CDR3 region is kept as DNA, spanning 39 bases read in frame from base 1. The trim is 3 bases for V and 2 bases for J, with a gap of 11 bases between the germline ends. Sequences SQVTM (CDR1) and ANQGSEA (CDR2) are obtained from the germline V gene. TCRbeta CDR3 regions were amplified from genomic DNA by means of the immunoSEQ Assay, a bias-controlled multiplex PCR. The authors' analysis ran thus. Within the assay, amplification of reference gene primers was used to estimate how many nucleated cells each sample contained. To quantify the absolute abundance of each unique TCRbeta CDR3 rearrangement, sequence reads were collapsed and filtered. For each sample, productive Simpson clonality was calculated as the square root of Simpson's diversity index across productive rearrangements. Imported from immuneACCESS, the table was reduced by TCRdb to in-frame sequences with V and J called. These copies leave out some clones; in studies compared against another copy, an unresolved V gene accounts for under half, and the cause of the remainder is not known. The V and J calls and clone size are taken from that table; D and trimming were inferred from the DNA. The sample table shows 150,000 to 200,000 clones, and about 90% are seen once. Roughly 9% of the sample lies in the top ten.

About this clone itself: Its antigen is unknown. No base quality values were provided; no much bigger clone lies one nucleotide off.

What the study reported, not specific to this receptor: The amount of clinical and demographic metadata varied by source and participant and was provided uncurated.

Participants in the prospective study were aged roughly 18 to 89 years, lived in under 30 United States geographic areas, and enrolled through a virtual design. In the prospective study, cohorts were assigned on the basis of participant-reported clinical history obtained from a screening survey and a study questionnaire. For ImmuneRACE Cohort 3, a participant was defined as recovered based on two consecutive negative NP/OP PCR tests, clearance by a healthcare professional, or resolution of symptoms. In the prospective study, whole blood, serum and a nasopharyngeal or oropharyngeal swab were collected from each participant by mobile phlebotomists. Over a roughly two-month period, participants in the prospective study had the option of providing additional blood draws and questionnaires. Blood samples from the prospective study were shipped frozen or at room temperature prior to DNA extraction.

The sequencing input was PBMCs or T cells enriched from blood (not recorded which). The origin of this receptor is a woman between 18 and 30 years old who had recovered from COVID-19. This chain joins TRBV29-1 to TRBJ2-7; TRBD1 is a possible D gene, resting on 6 matching bases. At the DNA level, the sequence is TGCAGCGTTGATCTACAGGGAACCTACGAGCAGTACTTC. Its product reads: CSVDLQGTYEQYF.